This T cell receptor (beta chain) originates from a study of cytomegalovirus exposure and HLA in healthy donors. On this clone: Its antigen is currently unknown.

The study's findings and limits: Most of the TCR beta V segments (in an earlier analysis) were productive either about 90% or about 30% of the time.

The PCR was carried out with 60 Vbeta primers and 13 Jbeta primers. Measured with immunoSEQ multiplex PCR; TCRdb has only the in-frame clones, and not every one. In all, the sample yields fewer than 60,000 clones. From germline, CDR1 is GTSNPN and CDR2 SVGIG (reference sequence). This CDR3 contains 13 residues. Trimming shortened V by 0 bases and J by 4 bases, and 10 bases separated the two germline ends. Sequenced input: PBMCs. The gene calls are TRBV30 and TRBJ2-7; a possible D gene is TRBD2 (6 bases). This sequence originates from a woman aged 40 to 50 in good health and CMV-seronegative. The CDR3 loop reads CAWSVQAGYEQYF. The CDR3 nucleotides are TGTGCCTGGAGTGTACAGGCGGGGTACGAGCAGTACTTC.